This T cell receptor beta chain was sequenced during a study of CD8 T cells in ankylosing spondylitis. Quantitative 5'-RACE with molecular barcodes was used to make the TCR beta libraries. TCRdb recomputed calls from the 5' RACE reads with MiXCR, one row per CDR3 protein. The data hold 200,000 to 250,000 distinct CDR3 sequences, with 8.2% observed a single time. Many counts were recorded for this clonotype. Germline V CDR1 and CDR2: SGHTA, FQGNSA. This CDR3 has 13 residues. V was trimmed by 5 bases and J by 5 bases, leaving 12 bases between them. The receptor was isolated from a female donor with ankylosing spondylitis or in good health (not recorded which). This chain joins TRBV7-2 and TRBJ1-2; possibly TRBD1 for D (5 bases). The sequencing sample was made of blood, either unsorted or a sorted T cell fraction (not recorded which). The CDR3 spells CASSPTAPYGYTF. CDR3 nucleotides: TGTGCCAGCAGCCCGACAGCTCCATATGGCTACACCTTC.